This section outlines one T cell receptor (beta chain) sequence together with its context. It has no known antigen specificity. The germline gene is not matched at one end of the junction; a read error may be the cause. Taken from cysteine to phenylalanine, the CDR3 has 12 residues. The only DNA kept is the CDR3, 36 bases in frame from the first base. Taken from the germline V gene (reference sequence), the CDR1 and CDR2 loops are SEHNR and FQNEAQ. In total, fewer than 750 healthy bone marrow donors made up the cohort. At the time of sampling, all cohort members were nominally healthy, though unrecorded immune exposures were likely present. The donor tested CMV seropositive and was one of the 289 seropositive cohort members. A peripheral blood sample was collected from each donor, and TCR beta sequencing was performed on peripheral blood mononuclear cells. Genomic DNA was extracted from the blood cell samples with the Qiagen DNeasy Blood Extraction Kit.

This record belongs to a study of cytomegalovirus exposure and HLA in healthy donors (dated by TCRdb to 2016 to 2017). With respect to the entire study: An earlier analysis of approximately 550 of the donors reported approximately 300 Gb of sequence data and roughly 110 million unique TCR beta sequences from roughly 180 million T cells. About 280 gigabases of sequencing data and 70 million to 100 million unique TCR sequences made up an early release that covered under 750 HLA-typed donors. The genetic ancestry cluster associated with self-reported Caucasian donors included around 76% of the approximately 410 genotyped donors. The study aimed to test whether signatures of past pathogen exposure could be identified by cataloging public T cell receptors. The study profiled the T cell repertoires of 550 to 700 subjects by immunosequencing and related them to cytomegalovirus serostatus. In addition to the first cohort of hundreds of subjects, a separate validation cohort of approximately 120 different subjects was used. High-throughput TCR immunosequencing, statistical association of individual TCRs with disease status, and machine learning were combined to predict cytomegalovirus infection status. A later analysis re-examined previously published TCR beta repertoires from around 670 donors and added high-resolution HLA genotyping to investigate patterns of TCR occurrence. In the later analysis, no new phenotypic data were used to find candidate immune exposures; instead, reliance was placed on TCR beta sequences and their occurrence across donors. An earlier analysis of around 580 of the donors used high-throughput TCR beta sequencing to judge whether each TCR beta V gene segment behaved as functional or pseudogenic. Donor age, sex, ethnicity and CMV serostatus were collected together with the repertoire data. A later genetic analysis used genome-wide SNP genotypes for about 60% of the roughly 700 donors, treating that subset as a discovery cohort. All discovery cohort repertoires had been generated on a single sequencing platform. HLA typing included class I and class II loci at four-digit resolution. The number of typed donors differed by locus: about 620-630 for A, B, C, DRB1 and DQB1; approximately 520 for DQA1; approximately 600 for DPA1; and roughly 490 for DPB1. Several DR-DQ haplotypes were treated as single units for association and clustering because of strong linkage in the cohort. Across approximately 400 genotyped donors of the cohort, an average of roughly 200,000 unique TCR beta nucleotide sequences per donor were sequenced, and roughly 20% of those sequences were non-productive. The research as a whole found: The cohort was sequenced for TCR beta chains only, and without alpha or paired-chain data the features that could be detected were limited. Most TCR sequences were observed very rarely across donors, whereas some public TCRs were present in many individuals. Because HLA typing was missing for some donors at each locus, association tests included only the typed subset. The authors suggested that the approach could potentially be extended to other disease states and immunological phenotypes. In an earlier analysis of more than 450 of the donors, most TCR beta V segments were observed in productive rearrangements about 90% or about 30% of the time, broadly matching IMGT annotations. Three of the identified cytomegalovirus-associated TCR beta chains were confirmed in vitro to be specific for cytomegalovirus antigens. Some IMGT-functional V segments, including TRBV6-2 and TRBV6-3, could not be told apart with the 87-base-pair reads, so those segments were excluded. Compared with equally common non-associated chains, HLA-associated TCR beta chains in a later analysis were more clonally expanded and had lower generation probabilities. Most CMV-associated TCR beta chains appeared to be HLA-restricted in a later analysis, and the HLA associations seemed to be driven largely by CMV exposure. The study gave a list of 150 to 200 TCR beta chains associated with cytomegalovirus. Sequencing depth was assumed to be roughly uniform across donors in the presence/absence analyses, though that assumption may not hold. A further reported finding was that TCR beta sequences accurately predicted the HLA-A and HLA-B alleles for most subjects in the first cohort. In a later analysis, several top co-occurrence clusters were reported to appear linked to parvovirus B19, influenza, CMV and Epstein-Barr virus. A later genetic analysis reported fewer N-insertions in productive TCRs among donors in an Asian-associated ancestry cluster than the 666-donor mean. A group of highly shared sequence variants was considered likely to be a technical artifact of the sequencing pipeline. Linkage disequilibrium might explain the correlated functional status among segregating V segments, but an unknown experimental factor could not be excluded. A later genetic analysis associated a missense DCLRE1C variant with V-gene and J-gene trimming of TCR beta chains, and an independent cohort replicated the association. According to a later analysis, TCR association rates differed among HLA loci, with DRB1 alleles showing the most associated TCRs and HLA-C alleles showing the fewest. CMV serostatus was the only immune exposure information available for the cohort. The classifier was reported to diagnose cytomegalovirus status with high specificity and sensitivity in both the original cohort and the validation cohort. A later analysis associated some 17,000 TCR beta sequences with specific HLA alleles at a false discovery rate of 0.05. When HLA alleles, especially DR and DQ, strongly co-occurred, TCR associations were difficult to assign to individual alleles. Over 15 rarely observed V segments, including chromosome 9 orphons, were excluded from the earlier analysis of about 610 of the donors because counts were too low.

Library prep was done by the immunoSEQ multiplex PCR assay. For the multiplex PCR, a mixture combining 60 forward primers for TCR Vbeta segments and 13 reverse primers for TCR Jbeta segments was used. Amplification of the CDR3 region of rearranged TCR beta genes was performed with a multiplex PCR assay on genomic DNA. On the Illumina HiSeq System, the amplified TCR beta libraries were sequenced as 87-base-pair reads. Regarding the original processing steps: In a later analysis, tens of millions of unique TCR beta chains were counted across the roughly 670 repertoires, and roughly 9.9 million of these chains were shared by at least two donors. To remove PCR and sequencing errors, raw reads were error-corrected and collapsed into unique sequences using a nearest-neighbor algorithm that merged closely related sequences. Alignment of CDR3 sequences to IMGT reference sequences was used to assign V, D and J gene segments. Each retained sequence needed at least a six-nucleotide match to both a V gene segment and a J gene segment. Rearrangements were classified as productive when the CDR3 lacked stop codons and remained in frame with V and J, and all other rearrangements were classified as non-productive. Following IMGT convention, CDR3 was defined as the stretch from the second conserved V-encoded cysteine to the conserved J-encoded phenylalanine. The earlier analysis of some 580 of the donors excluded any sequence lacking an unambiguous match to a single V gene segment. An earlier analysis of 587 of the donors called V segments functional above 56.7% productive rearrangements and segregating when the between-donor standard deviation exceeded 5%. A statistical classification framework was built for diagnosing cytomegalovirus status from the catalog of TCR beta chain sequences. A later analysis assigned V and J genes by comparing TCR nucleotide sequences with IMGT/GENE-DB human TR gene sequences. A later analysis assigned CDR3 sequences and most-parsimonious VDJ recombination scenarios with the TCRdist pipeline. In a later analysis, each TCR beta chain was defined by its CDR3 amino acid sequence together with its V-gene family, and reads without a unique V-gene family were excluded. As a way to deal with suspected cross-contamination and a sequencing artifact, a later analysis dropped hundreds of nucleotide sequences that were highly shared and had low generation probability. In a later analysis, a clonal expansion index for each public chain was calculated from normalized within-repertoire ranks of inferred template counts. In a later analysis, generation probabilities were computed using a VDJ recombination model fitted to out-of-frame rearrangements, and the results were checked against IGoR. Hypergeometric tests were used in a later analysis to score TCR-TCR, TCR-HLA and TCR-CMV co-occurrence, with a repertoire-size bias correction applied to the TCR pairs. To estimate false discovery rates, a later analysis permuted the HLA or CMV assignments 20 times. In a later analysis, co-occurring TCRs were grouped using DBSCAN, with TCRdist sequence similarity added in when clustering inside HLA-allele-positive subsets. Co-occurrence clustering excluded repertoires with fewer than 30,000 or more than 120,000 public chains, plus five with anomalous nucleotide sharing. This immuneACCESS table, as held by TCRdb, lists in-frame sequences with V and J called but not all clones. Of the missing ones, under half trace to an unresolved V gene in checked studies; the others have no known cause. V and J calls and clone size are those listed in that table; D and trimming were worked out from the DNA. In all, the sample holds roughly 130,000 clones, and around 84% of those were seen once. The ten largest clonotypes hold 3% of the sample.

Sequenced input: PBMCs. The sequence joins TRBV7-9 to TRBJ2-1, and perhaps TRBD1 as D gene, on 5 matching bases. This TCR came from a woman between 18 and 30 years old in good health and CMV-seropositive. The CDR3 reads as follows: CSSSFTRQEQFF. Here is the DNA: TGTTCCAGCAGCTTCACTCGACAGGAGCAGTTCTTC.